This T cell receptor (beta chain) is from a study of identical twins. Broader study findings: One should note that invariant MAIT and iNKT cells could partly confound zero-insertion analyses. It was out-of-frame TCR alpha sharing in monozygotic twins that models underestimated.

Healthy Caucasians provided all donations. With template switching, a universal primer site was added, and the cDNA carried unique molecular identifiers. TCRdb reanalysed the 5' RACE reads using MiXCR and keeps one entry per CDR3 protein. The sample has under 900,000 distinct CDR3 sequences, around 12% seen once. This clonotype was found many times. Its antigen remains unidentified. These same data were also listed under a study on yellow fever vaccine responses in identical twins.

Material: PBMCs. The TCR sequence derives from a woman in her late teens or twenties in good health.

CDR3 sequence (DNA): TGTGCCAGCAGTGAAGGCGGGTGGGGTGAAAACACAGATACGCAGTATTTT. It translates to CASSEGGWGENTDTQYF. The rearrangement uses TRBV25-1 and TRBJ2-3; maybe TRBD2 (5 bases). Looked up from germline, CDR1 is MGHDK and CDR2 is SYGVNS. The CDR3 length is 17 residues. V lost 2 bases and J lost 2, with 17 bases in between.